Presented here are 10 T cell receptor beta chains from one specimen sequenced in a study of T-cell reconstitution after alpha-beta-depleted transplantation in children. The antigens these receptors bind are not known. Study-level findings and limits: Most T-cell counts and diversity one year after the transplant came from T cells that were newly produced.

Unique molecular identifiers tagged the TCRbeta library. MiXCR was run by TCRdb on the PCR reads, yielding one entry per CDR3 protein. The sample lists some 300,000 distinct CDR3 sequences; around 7.1% were seen once. Sequences were derived from peripheral blood, sampled 360 days after TCRalphabeta/CD19-depleted stem cell transplant. Every receptor here comes from a female patient aged 2-9 years who had a stem cell transplant for Fanconi anemia, so the T cells may come from the graft donor.

The V call is TRBV12-3 or TRBV12-4, the J call TRBJ2-2, with D maybe TRBD2 (6 bases). This CDR3 has 15 residues. V was clipped by 3 bases and J by 2 bases, with 10 bases between them. The CDR3 sequence is CASSFRRGNTGELFF. In nucleotides, the CDR3 is TGTGCCAGCAGTTTCAGGCGGGGAAACACCGGGGAGCTGTTTTTT.

The chain couples TRBV5-1 to TRBJ1-2; 10 positions agree with TRBD1. CDR1 and CDR2 from the germline V gene are SGHRS and YFSETQ. V gave up 3 bases and J gave up 7 bases; unmatched junction bases: 6. There are 14 residues in the CDR3. CDR3 DNA: TGCGCCAGCAGCTCCCCGGGACAGGGGTTTGGCTACACCTTC. This sequence encodes CASSSPGQGFGYTF.

At least ten counts were recorded for this clonotype. V gene TRBV6-5 combines with J gene TRBJ1-5; the D gene is possibly TRBD1 (5 bases). This CDR3 spans 13 amino acids. V gave up 8 bases and J gave up 4 bases, with 12 bases separating them. In germline, CDR1 is MNHEY, CDR2 SVGAGI. CDR3 residues: CASGRVGNQPQHF. The CDR3 DNA is TGTGCCAGCGGCAGGGTTGGTAATCAGCCCCAGCATTTT.

This clonotype was counted at least ten times. The chain carries TRBV20-1 and TRBJ2-3; no clear D. V was trimmed by 3 bases and J by 7 bases, leaving 8 bases between them. There are 11 residues in the CDR3. Germline lookup yields CDR1 DFQATT and CDR2 SNEGSKA (reference sequence). The CDR3 spells CSARESYTQYF. CDR3 sequence (DNA): TGCAGTGCTAGGGAAAGTTATACGCAGTATTTT.

There are many counts of this clonotype. V and J are TRBV5-1 and TRBJ2-5; D remains unclear. Germline CDR1 is SGHRS and CDR2 is YFSETQ. The V gene lost 3 bases and the J gene lost 1 base, with 10 bases spanning the gap. This CDR3 is built from 14 residues. The CDR3 spells CASSSFLGQETQYF. In nucleotides, the CDR3 is TGCGCCAGCAGCTCTTTTCTAGGCCAAGAGACCCAGTACTTC.

This clonotype has at least ten counts. The chain uses TRBV14 and TRBJ2-3; 7 bases fit TRBD1. Germline V lookup: CDR1 SGHDN, CDR2 FVKESK. J gave up 2 bases and V 3 bases, and 5 bases lay outside the gene matches. The CDR3 runs to 15 residues. The CDR3 bases are TGTGCCAGCAGCCAGTTGACAGGGTTCACAGATACGCAGTATTTT. Residues: CASSQLTGFTDTQYF.

The chain employs TRBV20-1 and TRBJ2-7; 7 positions agree with TRBD1. There are 15 residues in the CDR3. The germline V gene has CDR1 DFQATT and CDR2 SNEGSKA (reference sequence). With V trimmed by 0 bases and J by 0 bases, 5 bases remained unmatched. The CDR3 sequence: CSARDLGGSSYEQYF. CDR3 in DNA: TGCAGTGCTAGAGATTTAGGGGGCAGCTCCTACGAGCAGTACTTC.

The sample holds many counts of this clonotype. The chain couples TRBV4-2 to TRBJ2-3; 8 bases fit TRBD2. Germline-derived CDR1 and CDR2 are LGHNA and YNFKEQ. This CDR3 has 16 residues. The V and J ends lost 1 base and 2 bases, in that order; junction bases with no gene match: 5. CDR3 sequence: CASSQAGGGTTDTQYF. DNA of the CDR3: TGTGCCAGCAGCCAAGCGGGCGGGGGGACCACAGATACGCAGTATTTT.

In its sample, this clonotype was seen many times. J is TRBJ2-7 and V is TRBV29-1, with 9 bases matching TRBD2. Per germline, CDR1 SQVTM and CDR2 ANQGSEA. The CDR3 runs to 14 residues. The V segment lost 6 bases and the J segment 6 bases; nucleotides outside the gene matches: 12. Written as DNA, the CDR3 is TGCAGCGTGATACGGACTAGCGCCGGGGGCGAGCAGTACTTC. The encoded protein is CSVIRTSAGGEQYF.

The sample holds many counts of this clonotype. J is TRBJ1-2 and V is TRBV4-3, with unresolved D. Trimming took 0 bases from V and 4 from J, leaving 12 bases between them. The CDR3 totals 15 residues. Germline V gives CDR1 LGHNA, CDR2 YSLEER. The CDR3 is CASSQDIEESYGYTF. CDR3 coding DNA: TGCGCCAGCAGCCAAGATATTGAGGAGTCCTATGGCTACACCTTC.